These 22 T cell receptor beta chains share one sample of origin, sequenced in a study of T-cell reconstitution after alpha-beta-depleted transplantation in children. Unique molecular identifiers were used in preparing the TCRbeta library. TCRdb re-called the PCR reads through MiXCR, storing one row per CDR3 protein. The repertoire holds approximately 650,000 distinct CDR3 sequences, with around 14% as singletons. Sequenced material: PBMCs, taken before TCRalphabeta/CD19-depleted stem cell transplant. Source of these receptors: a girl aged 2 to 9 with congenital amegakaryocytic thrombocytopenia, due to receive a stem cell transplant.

The CDR3 spells CASSHGIWVEETQYF. The CDR3, as DNA: TGTGCCAGCAGCCACGGGATTTGGGTTGAAGAGACCCAGTACTTC. This chain uses TRBV14 with TRBJ2-5, with a possible D match to TRBD2 (5 bases). The V gene lost 3 bases and the J gene lost 3 bases, with 14 bases spanning the gap. The CDR3 is 15 residues long. Per the germline V gene, CDR1 is SGHDN and CDR2 is FVKESK.

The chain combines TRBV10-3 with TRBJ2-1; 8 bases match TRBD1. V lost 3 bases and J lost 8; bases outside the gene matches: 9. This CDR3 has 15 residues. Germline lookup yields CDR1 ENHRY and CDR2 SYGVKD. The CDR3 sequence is CAISDLQGAGDEQFF. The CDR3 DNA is TGTGCCATCAGTGATCTGCAGGGGGCTGGCGATGAGCAGTTCTTC.

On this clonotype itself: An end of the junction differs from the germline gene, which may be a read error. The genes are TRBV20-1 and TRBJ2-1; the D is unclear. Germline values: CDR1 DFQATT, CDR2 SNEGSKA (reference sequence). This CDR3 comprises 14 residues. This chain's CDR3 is CSAIPGSSYNEKFF. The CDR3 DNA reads TGCAGTGCTATCCCGGGCAGCTCCTACAATGAGAAGTTCTTC.

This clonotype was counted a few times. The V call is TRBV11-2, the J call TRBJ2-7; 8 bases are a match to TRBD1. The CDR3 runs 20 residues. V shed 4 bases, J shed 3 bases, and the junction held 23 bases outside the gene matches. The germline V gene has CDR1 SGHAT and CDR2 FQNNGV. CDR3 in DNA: TGTGCCAGCAGCTCGTATATAAGCTACCCGGGACAGGAGATCGGCTACGAGCAGTACTTC. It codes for CASSSYISYPGQEIGYEQYF.

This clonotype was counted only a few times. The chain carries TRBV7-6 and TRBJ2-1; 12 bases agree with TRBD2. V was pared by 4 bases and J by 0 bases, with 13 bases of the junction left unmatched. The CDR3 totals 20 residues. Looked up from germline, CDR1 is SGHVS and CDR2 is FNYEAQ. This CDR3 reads CASSSPTSGSWSSSYNEQFF. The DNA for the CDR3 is TGTGCCAGCAGCTCCCCGACTAGCGGGAGTTGGTCCAGCTCCTACAATGAGCAGTTCTTC. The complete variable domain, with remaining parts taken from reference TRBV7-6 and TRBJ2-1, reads GAGVSQSPRYKVTKRGQDVALRCDPISGHVSLYWYRQALGQGPEFLTYFNYEAQQDKSGLPNDRFSAERPEGSISTLTIQRTEQRDSAMYRCASSSPTSGSWSSSYNEQFFGPGTRLTVL.

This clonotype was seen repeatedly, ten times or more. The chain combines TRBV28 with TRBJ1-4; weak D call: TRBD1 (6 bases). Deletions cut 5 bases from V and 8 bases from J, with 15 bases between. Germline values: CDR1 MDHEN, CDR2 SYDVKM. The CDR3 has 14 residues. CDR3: CASSHQGNGEKLFF. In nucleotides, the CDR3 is TGTGCCAGCAGTCACCAGGGGAATGGGGAAAAACTGTTTTTT.

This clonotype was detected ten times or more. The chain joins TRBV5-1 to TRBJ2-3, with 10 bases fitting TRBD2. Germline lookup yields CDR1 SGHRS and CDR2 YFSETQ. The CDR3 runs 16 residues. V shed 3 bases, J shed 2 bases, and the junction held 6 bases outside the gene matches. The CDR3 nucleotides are TGCGCCAGCAGCTCGAGGACTAGCGGCACCACAGATACGCAGTATTTT. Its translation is CASSSRTSGTTDTQYF.

The CDR3 spells CASSQESGLAYNEQFF. The CDR3 DNA sequence: TGTGCCAGCAGCCAAGAATCAGGACTGGCTTACAATGAGCAGTTCTTC. This rearrangement joins TRBV4-2 to TRBJ2-1; D is perhaps TRBD2 (5 bases). The CDR3 runs 16 residues. Germline V gene data show CDR1 as LGHNA and CDR2 as YNFKEQ. The V end lost 0 bases, the J end lost 4 bases, and 13 bases lay between the germline ends.

DNA for the CDR3: TGTGCCAGCAGCAGGGGCACACCTGGGGAGACCCAGTACTTC. The encoded protein is CASSRGTPGETQYF. The chain has TRBV7-8 and TRBJ2-5; tentatively, D is TRBD1 (5 bases). CDR3 length equals 14 residues. Germline CDR1 and CDR2: SGHVS and FQNEAQ. V was pared by 5 bases and J by 5 bases, with 15 bases between. Variable domain in full (rest from reference TRBV7-8 and TRBJ2-5): GAGVSQSPRYKVAKRGQDVALRCDPISGHVSLFWYQQALGQGPEFLTYFQNEAQLDKSGLPSDRFFAERPEGSVSTLKIQRTQQEDSAVYLCASSRGTPGETQYFGPGTRLLVL.

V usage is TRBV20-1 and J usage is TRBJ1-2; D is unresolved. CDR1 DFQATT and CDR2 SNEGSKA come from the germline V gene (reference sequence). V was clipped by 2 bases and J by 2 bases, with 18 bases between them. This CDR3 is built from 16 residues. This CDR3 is CSARPPVDSVNYGYTF. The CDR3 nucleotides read TGCAGTGCTAGACCGCCGGTTGATTCGGTAAACTATGGCTACACCTTC.

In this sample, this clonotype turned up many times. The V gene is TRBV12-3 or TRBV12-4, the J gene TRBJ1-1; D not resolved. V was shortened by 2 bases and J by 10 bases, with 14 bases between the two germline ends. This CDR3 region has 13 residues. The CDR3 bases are TGTGCCAGCAGTTTAATAGATTCAGGTGGAGCTTTCTTT. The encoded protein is CASSLIDSGGAFF.

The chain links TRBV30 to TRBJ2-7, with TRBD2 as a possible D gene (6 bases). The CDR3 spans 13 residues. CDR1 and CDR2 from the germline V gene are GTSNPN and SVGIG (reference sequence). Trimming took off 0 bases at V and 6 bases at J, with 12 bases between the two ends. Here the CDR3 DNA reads TGTGCCTGGAGTGTATGGGGGGTGAGCGAGCAGTACTTC. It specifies CAWSVWGVSEQYF.

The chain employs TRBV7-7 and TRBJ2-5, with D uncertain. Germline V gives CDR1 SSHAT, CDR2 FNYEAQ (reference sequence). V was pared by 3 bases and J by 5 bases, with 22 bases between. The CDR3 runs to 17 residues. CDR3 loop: CASSLDLESSGPETQYF. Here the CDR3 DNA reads TGTGCCAGCAGCTTGGATCTTGAGTCGTCTGGCCCCGAGACCCAGTACTTC. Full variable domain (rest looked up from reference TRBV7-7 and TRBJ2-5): GAGVSQSPRYKVTKRGQDVTLRCDPISSHATLYWYQQALGQGPEFLTYFNYEAQPDKSGLPSDRFSAERPEGSISTLTIQRTEQRDSAMYRCASSLDLESSGPETQYFGPGTRLLVL.

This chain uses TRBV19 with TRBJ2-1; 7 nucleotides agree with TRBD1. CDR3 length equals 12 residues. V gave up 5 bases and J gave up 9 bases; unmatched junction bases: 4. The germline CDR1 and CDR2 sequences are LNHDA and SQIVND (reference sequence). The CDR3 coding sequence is TGTGCCAGTAGTTTGACAGGGATTGAGCAGTTCTTC. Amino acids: CASSLTGIEQFF.

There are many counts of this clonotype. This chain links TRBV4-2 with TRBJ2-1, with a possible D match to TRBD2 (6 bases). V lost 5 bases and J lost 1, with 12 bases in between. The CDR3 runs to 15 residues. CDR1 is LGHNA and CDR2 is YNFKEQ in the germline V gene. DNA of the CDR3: TGTGCCAGCAGCTCGTACGGGGGATCCTACAATGAGCAGTTCTTC. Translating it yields CASSSYGGSYNEQFF.

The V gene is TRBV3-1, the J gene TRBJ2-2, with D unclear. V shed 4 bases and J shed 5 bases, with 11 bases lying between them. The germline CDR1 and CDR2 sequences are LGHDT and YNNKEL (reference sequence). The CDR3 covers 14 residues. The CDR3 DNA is TGTGCCAGCAGCCCGCTAAATCCGACCGGGGAGCTGTTTTTT. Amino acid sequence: CASSPLNPTGELFF. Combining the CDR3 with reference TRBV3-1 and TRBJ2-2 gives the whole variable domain DTAVSQTPKYLVTQMGNDKSIKCEQNLGHDTMYWYKQDSKKFLKIMFSYNNKELIINETVPNRFSPKSPDKAHLNLHINSLELGDSAVYFCASSPLNPTGELFFGEGSRLTVL.

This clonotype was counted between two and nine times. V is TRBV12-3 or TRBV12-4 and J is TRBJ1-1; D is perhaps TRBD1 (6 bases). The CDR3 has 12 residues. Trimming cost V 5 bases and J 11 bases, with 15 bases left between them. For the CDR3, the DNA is TGTGCCAGCAGTGTGGAAACAGGGTCGGCTTTCTTT. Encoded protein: CASSVETGSAFF.

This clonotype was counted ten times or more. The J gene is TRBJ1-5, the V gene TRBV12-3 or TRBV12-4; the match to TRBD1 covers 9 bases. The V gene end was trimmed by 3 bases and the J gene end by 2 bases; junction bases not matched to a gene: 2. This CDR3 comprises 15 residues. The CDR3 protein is CASSLGDRGNQPQHF. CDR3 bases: TGTGCCAGCAGTTTGGGGGACAGGGGCAATCAGCCCCAGCATTTT.

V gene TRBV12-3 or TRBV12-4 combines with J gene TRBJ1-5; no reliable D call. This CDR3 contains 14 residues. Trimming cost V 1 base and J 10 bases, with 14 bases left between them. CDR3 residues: CASSLVEGVHPQHF. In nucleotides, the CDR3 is TGTGCCAGCAGTTTAGTTGAAGGTGTACACCCCCAGCATTTT.

In DNA, the CDR3 is TGTGCCAGCAGCGTATTTGGACAGGAGACAGATACGCAGTATTTT. Its protein product is CASSVFGQETDTQYF. The rearrangement uses TRBV9 and TRBJ2-3, with TRBD1 identical over 7 bases. Trimming removed 1 base from V and 3 bases from J; junction bases left unmatched: 5. This CDR3 has 15 amino acids. CDR1 is SGDLS and CDR2 is YYNGEE in the germline V gene. The full variable domain, in which reference TRBV9 and TRBJ2-3 provide the parts outside the CDR3, is DSGVTQTPKHLITATGQRVTLRCSPRSGDLSVYWYQQSLDQGLQFLIQYYNGEERAKGNILERFSAQQFPDLHSELNLSSLELGDSALYFCASSVFGQETDTQYFGPGTRLTVL.

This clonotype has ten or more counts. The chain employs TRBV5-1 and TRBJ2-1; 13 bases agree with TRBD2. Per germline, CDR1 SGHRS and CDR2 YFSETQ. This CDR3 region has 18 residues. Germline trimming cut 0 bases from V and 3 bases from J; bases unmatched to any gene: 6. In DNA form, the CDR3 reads TGCGCCAGCAGCTTGGGGGGGACTAGCGGGGAAGACTACAATGAGCAGTTCTTC. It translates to CASSLGGTSGEDYNEQFF.

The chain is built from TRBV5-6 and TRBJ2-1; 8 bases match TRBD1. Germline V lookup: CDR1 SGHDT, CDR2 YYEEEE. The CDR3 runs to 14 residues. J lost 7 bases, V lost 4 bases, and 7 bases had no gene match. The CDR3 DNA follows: TGTGCCAGCAGCATATGGACAGGGCCGAATGAGCAGTTCTTC. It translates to CASSIWTGPNEQFF. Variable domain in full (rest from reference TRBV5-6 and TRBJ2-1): DAGVTQSPTHLIKTRGQQVTLRCSPKSGHDTVSWYQQALGQGPQFIFQYYEEEERQRGNFPDRFSGHQFPNYSSELNVNALLLGDSALYLCASSIWTGPNEQFFGPGTRLTVL.